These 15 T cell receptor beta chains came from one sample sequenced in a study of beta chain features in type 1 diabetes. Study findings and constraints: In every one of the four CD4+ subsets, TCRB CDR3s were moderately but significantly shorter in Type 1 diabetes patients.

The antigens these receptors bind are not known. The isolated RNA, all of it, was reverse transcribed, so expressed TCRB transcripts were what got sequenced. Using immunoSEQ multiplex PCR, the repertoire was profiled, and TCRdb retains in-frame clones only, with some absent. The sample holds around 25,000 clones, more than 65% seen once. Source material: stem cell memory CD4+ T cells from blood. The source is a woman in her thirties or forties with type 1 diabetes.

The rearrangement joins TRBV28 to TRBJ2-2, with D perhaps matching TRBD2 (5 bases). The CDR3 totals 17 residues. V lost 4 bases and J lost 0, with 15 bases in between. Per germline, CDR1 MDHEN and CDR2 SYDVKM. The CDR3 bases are TGTGCCAGCAGTTCCTTCGGGGTTCAGGCGAACACCGGGGAGCTGTTTTTT. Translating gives CASSSFGVQANTGELFF.

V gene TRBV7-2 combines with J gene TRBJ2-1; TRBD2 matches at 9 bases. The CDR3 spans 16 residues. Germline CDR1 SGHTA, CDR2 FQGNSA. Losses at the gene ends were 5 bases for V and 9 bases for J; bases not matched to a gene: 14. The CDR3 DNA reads TGTGCCAGCAGCCCCCGGTCCCCGGCGGGAGGGGGTGAGCAGTTCTTC. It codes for CASSPRSPAGGGEQFF.

In nucleotides, the CDR3 is TGTGCCAGTAAAGGCGGTTACGAGCAGTACTTC. Protein sequence: CASKGGYEQYF. This chain uses TRBV19 with TRBJ2-7, with unresolved D. This CDR3 has 11 residues. Germline V gene sequence: CDR1 LNHDA, CDR2 SQIVND (reference sequence). The V and J ends lost 7 bases and 4 bases respectively, with 8 bases between them.

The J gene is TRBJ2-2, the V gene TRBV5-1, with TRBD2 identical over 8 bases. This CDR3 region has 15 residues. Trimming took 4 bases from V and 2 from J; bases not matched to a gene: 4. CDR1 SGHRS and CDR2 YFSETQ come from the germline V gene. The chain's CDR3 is CASSLRTSNTGELFF. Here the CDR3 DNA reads TGCGCCAGCAGCCTGCGGACTAGCAACACCGGGGAGCTGTTTTTT.

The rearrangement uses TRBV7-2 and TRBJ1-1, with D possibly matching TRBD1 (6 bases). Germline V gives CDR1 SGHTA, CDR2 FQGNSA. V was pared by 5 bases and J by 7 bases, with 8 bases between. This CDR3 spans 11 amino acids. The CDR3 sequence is CASSEDSEAFF. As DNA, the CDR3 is TGTGCCAGCAGCGAGGACAGTGAAGCTTTCTTT.

The CDR3 is CASRRTGTDTQYF. The CDR3 region has the DNA TGTGCCAGCAGACGGACAGGGACTGATACGCAGTATTTT. V usage is TRBV7-9 and J usage is TRBJ2-3; 8 nucleotides agree with TRBD1. Trimming at V came to 6 bases and at J to 6 bases, leaving 5 bases not matched to a gene. There are 13 residues in the CDR3. Germline loops: CDR1 SEHNR, CDR2 FQNEAQ (reference sequence).

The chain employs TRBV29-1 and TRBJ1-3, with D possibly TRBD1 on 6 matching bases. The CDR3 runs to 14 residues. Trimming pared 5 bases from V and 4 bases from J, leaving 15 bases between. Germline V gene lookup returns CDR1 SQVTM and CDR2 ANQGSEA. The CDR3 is CSVSGHIQGNTIYF. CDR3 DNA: TGCAGCGTTTCGGGACATATTCAAGGAAACACCATATATTTT.

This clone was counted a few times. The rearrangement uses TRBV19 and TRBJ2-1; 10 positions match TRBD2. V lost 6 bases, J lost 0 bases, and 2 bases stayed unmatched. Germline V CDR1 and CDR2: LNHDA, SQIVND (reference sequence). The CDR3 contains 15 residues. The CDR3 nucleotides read TGTGCCAGTAGGGCTAGCGGGAGCTCCTACAATGAGCAGTTCTTC. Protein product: CASRASGSSYNEQFF.

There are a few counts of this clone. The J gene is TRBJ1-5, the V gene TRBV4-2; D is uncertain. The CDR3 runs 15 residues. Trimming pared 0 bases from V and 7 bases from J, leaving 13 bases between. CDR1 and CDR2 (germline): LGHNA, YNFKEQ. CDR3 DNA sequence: TGTGCCAGCAGCCAAGAGTACGAGGCACGGCAGCCCCAGCATTTT. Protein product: CASSQEYEARQPQHF.

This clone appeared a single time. The CDR3 coding sequence is TGTGCCAGCTCACCAGATAATATAGGAGTTGATCAGCCCCAGCATTTT. Translation: CASSPDNIGVDQPQHF. The V and J genes are TRBV18 and TRBJ1-5; no reliable D call. CDR1 and CDR2 (germline): KGHSH, LQKENI. V shed 2 bases and J shed 5 bases, with 16 bases lying between them. This CDR3 has 16 amino acids.

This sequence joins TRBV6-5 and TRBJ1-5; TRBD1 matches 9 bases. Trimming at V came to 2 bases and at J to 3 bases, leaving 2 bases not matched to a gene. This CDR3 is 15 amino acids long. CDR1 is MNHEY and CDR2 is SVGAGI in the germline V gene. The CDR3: CASSYGTGNNQPQHF. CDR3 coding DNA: TGTGCCAGCAGTTACGGGACAGGGAACAATCAGCCCCAGCATTTT.

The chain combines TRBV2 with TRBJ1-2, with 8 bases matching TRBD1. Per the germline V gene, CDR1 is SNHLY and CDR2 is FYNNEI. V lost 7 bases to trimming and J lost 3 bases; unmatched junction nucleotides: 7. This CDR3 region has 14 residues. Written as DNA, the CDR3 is TGTGCCAGCATAAGGACAGGGACGGACTATGGCTACACCTTC. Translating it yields CASIRTGTDYGYTF.

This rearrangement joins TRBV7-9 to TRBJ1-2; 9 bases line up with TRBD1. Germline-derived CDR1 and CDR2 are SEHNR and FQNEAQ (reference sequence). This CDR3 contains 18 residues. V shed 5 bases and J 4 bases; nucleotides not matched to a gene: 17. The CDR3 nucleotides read TGTGCCAGCAGCCGCGCCGGGACAGGGTTCCGCGGGGTCTATGGCTACACCTTC. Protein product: CASSRAGTGFRGVYGYTF.

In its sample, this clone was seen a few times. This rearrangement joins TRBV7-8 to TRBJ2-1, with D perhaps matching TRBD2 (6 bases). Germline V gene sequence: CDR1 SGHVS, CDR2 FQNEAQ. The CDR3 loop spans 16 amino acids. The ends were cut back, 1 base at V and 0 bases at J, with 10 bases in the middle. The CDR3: CASSLGGESSYNEQFF. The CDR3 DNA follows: TGTGCCAGCAGCTTAGGCGGGGAGAGCTCCTACAATGAGCAGTTCTTC.

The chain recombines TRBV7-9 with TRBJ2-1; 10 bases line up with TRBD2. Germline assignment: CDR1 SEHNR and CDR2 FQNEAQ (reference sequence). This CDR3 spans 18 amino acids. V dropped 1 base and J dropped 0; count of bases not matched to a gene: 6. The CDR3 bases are TGTGCCAGCAGCTTAGTGAGGGCTAGCGGGAGCTCCTACAATGAGCAGTTCTTC. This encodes CASSLVRASGSSYNEQFF.